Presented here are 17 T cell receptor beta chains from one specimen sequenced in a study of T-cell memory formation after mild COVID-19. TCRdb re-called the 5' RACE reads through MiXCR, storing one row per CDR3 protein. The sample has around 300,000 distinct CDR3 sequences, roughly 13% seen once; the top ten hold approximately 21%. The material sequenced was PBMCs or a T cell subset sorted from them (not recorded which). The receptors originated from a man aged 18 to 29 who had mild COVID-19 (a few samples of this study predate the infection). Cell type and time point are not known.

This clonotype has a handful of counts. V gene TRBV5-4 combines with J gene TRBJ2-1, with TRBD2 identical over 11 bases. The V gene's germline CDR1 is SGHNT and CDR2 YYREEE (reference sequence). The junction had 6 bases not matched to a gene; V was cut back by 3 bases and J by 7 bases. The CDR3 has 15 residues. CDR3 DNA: TGTGCCAGCAGCTGGCTAGCGGGGGGAGGGAATGAGCAGTTCTTC. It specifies CASSWLAGGGNEQFF.

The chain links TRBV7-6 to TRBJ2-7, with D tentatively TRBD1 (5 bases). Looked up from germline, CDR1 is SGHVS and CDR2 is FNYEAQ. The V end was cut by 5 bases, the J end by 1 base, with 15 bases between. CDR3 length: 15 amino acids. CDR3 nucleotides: TGTGCCAGCAGCCCTCGTGGGGCAGTGTCCTACGAGCAGTACTTC. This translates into CASSPRGAVSYEQYF.

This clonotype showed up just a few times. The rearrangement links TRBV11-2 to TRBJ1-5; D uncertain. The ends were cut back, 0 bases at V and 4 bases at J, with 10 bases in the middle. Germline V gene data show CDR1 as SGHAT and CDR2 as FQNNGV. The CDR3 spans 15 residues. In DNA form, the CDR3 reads TGTGCCAGCAGCTTAGATCACGGGCGGAATCAGCCCCAGCATTTT. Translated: CASSLDHGRNQPQHF.

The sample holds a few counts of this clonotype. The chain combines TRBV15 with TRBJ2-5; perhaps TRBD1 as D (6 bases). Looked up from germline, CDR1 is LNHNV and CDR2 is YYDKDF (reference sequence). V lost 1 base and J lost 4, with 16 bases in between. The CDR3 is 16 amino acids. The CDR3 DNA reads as TGTGCCACCAGCAGAGCACGAGGGGGTCGAGCAGAGACCCAGTACTTC. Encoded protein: CATSRARGGRAETQYF. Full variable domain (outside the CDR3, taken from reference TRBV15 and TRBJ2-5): DAMVIQNPRYQVTQFGKPVTLSCSQTLNHNVMYWYQQKSSQAPKLLFHYYDKDFNNEADTPDNFQSRRPNTSFCFLDIRSPGLGDTAMYLCATSRARGGRAETQYFGPGTRLLVL.

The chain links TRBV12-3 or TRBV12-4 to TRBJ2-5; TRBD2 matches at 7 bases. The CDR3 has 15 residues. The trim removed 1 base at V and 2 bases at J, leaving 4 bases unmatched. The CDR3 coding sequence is TGTGCCAGCAGTTTAGTCCCTAGCGGACAAGAGACCCAGTACTTC. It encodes CASSLVPSGQETQYF.

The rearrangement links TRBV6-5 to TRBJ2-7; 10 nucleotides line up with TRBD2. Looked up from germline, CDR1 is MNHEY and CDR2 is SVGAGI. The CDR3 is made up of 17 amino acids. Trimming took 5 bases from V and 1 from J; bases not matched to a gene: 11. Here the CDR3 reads CASSRQATSGASYEQYV. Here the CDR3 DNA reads TGTGCCAGCAGTCGTCAGGCTACTAGCGGGGCGTCCTACGAGCAGTACGTC.

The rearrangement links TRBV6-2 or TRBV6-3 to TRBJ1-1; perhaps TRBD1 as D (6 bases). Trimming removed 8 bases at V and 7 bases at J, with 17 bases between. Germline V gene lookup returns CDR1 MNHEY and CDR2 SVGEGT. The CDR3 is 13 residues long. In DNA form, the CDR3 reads TGTGCCAGCCGGCCTCAGGGGCGATATGAAGCTTTCTTT. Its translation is CASRPQGRYEAFF.

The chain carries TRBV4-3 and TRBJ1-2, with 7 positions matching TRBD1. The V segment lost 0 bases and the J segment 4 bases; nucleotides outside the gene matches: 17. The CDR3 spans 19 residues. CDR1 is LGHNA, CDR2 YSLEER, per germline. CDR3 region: CASSQEAPRGRDSFYGYTF. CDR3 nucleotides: TGCGCCAGCAGCCAAGAAGCCCCTCGGGGCAGGGACAGCTTCTATGGCTACACCTTC.

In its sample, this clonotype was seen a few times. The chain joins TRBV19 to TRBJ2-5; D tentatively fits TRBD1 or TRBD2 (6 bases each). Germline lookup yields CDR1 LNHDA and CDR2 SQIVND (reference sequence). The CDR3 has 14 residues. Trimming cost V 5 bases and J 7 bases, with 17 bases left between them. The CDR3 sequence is CASSGERGRGTQYF. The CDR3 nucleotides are TGTGCCAGTAGTGGAGAACGGGGGCGGGGGACCCAGTACTTC.

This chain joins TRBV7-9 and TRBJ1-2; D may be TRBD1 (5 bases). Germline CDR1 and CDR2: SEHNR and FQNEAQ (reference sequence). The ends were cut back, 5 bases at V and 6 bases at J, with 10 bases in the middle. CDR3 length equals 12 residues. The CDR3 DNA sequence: TGTGCCAGCAGCCTCGACAGTCATGGCTACACCTTC. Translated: CASSLDSHGYTF. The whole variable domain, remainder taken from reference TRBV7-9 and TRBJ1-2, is DTGVSQNPRHKITKRGQNVTFRCDPISEHNRLYWYRQTLGQGPEFLTYFQNEAQLEKSRLLSDRFSAERPKGSFSTLEIQRTEQGDSAMYLCASSLDSHGYTFGSGTRLTVV.

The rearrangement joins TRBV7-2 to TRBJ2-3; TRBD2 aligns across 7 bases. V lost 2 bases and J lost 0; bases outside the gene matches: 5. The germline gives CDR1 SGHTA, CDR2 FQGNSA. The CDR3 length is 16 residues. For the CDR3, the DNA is TGTGCCAGCAGCTTATGGCTAGCGGTGAGCACAGATACGCAGTATTTT. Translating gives CASSLWLAVSTDTQYF.

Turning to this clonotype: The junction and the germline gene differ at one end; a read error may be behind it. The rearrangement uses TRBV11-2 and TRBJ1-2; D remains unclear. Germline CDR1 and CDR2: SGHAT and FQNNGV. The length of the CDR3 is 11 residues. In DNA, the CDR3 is TGTGCCAGCGCCAGTCGAACCGTACCCATCTTC. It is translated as CASASRTVPIF.

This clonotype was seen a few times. The CDR3 protein is CASSSHWVPLYETQYF. CDR3 bases: TGTGCCAGCAGTTCCCACTGGGTCCCATTATACGAGACCCAGTACTTC. The genes are TRBV28 and TRBJ2-5; no clear D gene. The CDR3 runs to 16 residues. Between the trimmed V and J ends, which lost 4 bases and 5 bases, there was a span of 20 bases. The germline gives CDR1 MDHEN, CDR2 SYDVKM.

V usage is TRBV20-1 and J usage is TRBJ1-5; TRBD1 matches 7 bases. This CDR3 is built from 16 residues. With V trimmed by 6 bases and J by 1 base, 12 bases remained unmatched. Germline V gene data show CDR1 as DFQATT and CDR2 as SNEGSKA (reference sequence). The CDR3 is CSAVNPRDRSNQPQHF. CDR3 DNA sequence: TGCAGTGCCGTAAACCCCCGGGACAGAAGCAATCAGCCCCAGCATTTT.

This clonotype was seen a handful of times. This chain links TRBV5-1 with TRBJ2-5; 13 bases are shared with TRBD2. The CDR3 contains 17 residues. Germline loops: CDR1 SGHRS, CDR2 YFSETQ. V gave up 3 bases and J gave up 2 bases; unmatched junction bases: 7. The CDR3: CASSSAATSGGQETQYF. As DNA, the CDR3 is TGCGCCAGCAGCTCAGCCGCGACTAGCGGGGGGCAAGAGACCCAGTACTTC. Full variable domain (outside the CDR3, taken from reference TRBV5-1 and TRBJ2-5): KAGVTQTPRYLIKTRGQQVTLSCSPISGHRSVSWYQQTPGQGLQFLFEYFSETQRNKGNFPGRFSGRQFSNSRSEMNVSTLELGDSALYLCASSSAATSGGQETQYFGPGTRLLVL.

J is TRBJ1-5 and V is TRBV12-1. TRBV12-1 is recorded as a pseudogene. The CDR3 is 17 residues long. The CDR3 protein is CASSFEGCALDNQPQHF. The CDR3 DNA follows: TGTGCCAGCAGCTTTGAAGGGTGTGCACTAGACAATCAGCCCCAGCATTTT.

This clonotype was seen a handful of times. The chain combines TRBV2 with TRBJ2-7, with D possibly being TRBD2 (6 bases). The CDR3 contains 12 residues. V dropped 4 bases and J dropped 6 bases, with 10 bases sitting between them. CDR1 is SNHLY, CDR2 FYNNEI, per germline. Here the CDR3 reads CASSAQGGEQYF. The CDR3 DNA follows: TGTGCCAGCAGTGCCCAGGGAGGCGAGCAGTACTTC.